This TCR beta chain was sequenced during a study of cytotoxic CD8 clonotypes in ibrutinib-treated CLL. Trimming pared 8 bases from V and 0 bases from J, leaving 10 bases between. This CDR3 contains 14 residues. Looked up from germline, CDR1 is MDHEN and CDR2 is SYDVKM. Profiled with immunoSEQ multiplex PCR; TCRdb holds only in-frame clones, not every one. The sample shows approximately 140,000 clones, approximately 90% of them seen only once. Source: PBMCs, taken after 12 months of ibrutinib treatment. V is TRBV28 and J is TRBJ1-4, with a tentative D call TRBD1 (6 bases). The TCR comes from a human donor with chronic lymphocytic leukemia. The CDR3 region is CASQDSPTNEKLFF. The CDR3 DNA sequence: TGTGCCAGCCAGGACAGTCCAACTAATGAAAAACTGTTTTTT.